A selection of T cell receptor beta chains follows, all from one sample in a study of shared clonotypes between healthy human individuals. The data were produced by immunoSEQ multiplex PCR, yet TCRdb's version contains in-frame clones alone and is incomplete. Here the sample spans more than 450,000 clones, roughly 78% being singletons. Sample: PBMCs. These TCRs come from a woman between 40 and 50 years old in good health. Some clones in this sample may be carry-over from other donors' samples. Each CDR3 is given without its conserved first and last residue. Each record gives: clone size, J gene, V gene, CDR3 protein. Size tells how often a clone was seen (once, few, many) or the class of an expanded clone, and some rows leave it out.

clone_size: .
j_call: TRBJ2-3
v_call: TRBV30
cdr3_aa: AWSVRRSPGADTQY

clone_size: .
j_call: TRBJ1-5
v_call: TRBV4-1
cdr3_aa: ASSQDRGGYQPQH

clone_size: .
j_call: TRBJ2-5
v_call: TRBV5-1
cdr3_aa: ASSLVFGFRLAGSQETQY

clone_size: few
j_call: TRBJ2-7
v_call: TRBV2
cdr3_aa: ASGNRDRSYEQY

clone_size: .
j_call: TRBJ2-4
v_call: TRBV10-1
cdr3_aa: ASSEGGSKNIQY

clone_size: .
j_call: TRBJ2-6
v_call: TRBV10-1
cdr3_aa: ASSGGSIAQSRANVLT

clone_size: .
j_call: TRBJ2-1
v_call: TRBV28
cdr3_aa: ASSQGHRTAGEQF

clone_size: .
j_call: TRBJ2-2
v_call: TRBV9
cdr3_aa: ASSVVSGNVGELF

clone_size: .
j_call: TRBJ2-5
v_call: TRBV20-1
cdr3_aa: SARVVQTQY

clone_size: .
j_call: TRBJ2-7
v_call: TRBV11-2
cdr3_aa: ASNGLAGPYEQY

clone_size: .
j_call: TRBJ1-4
v_call: TRBV7-2
cdr3_aa: ASSARGRVANEKLF

clone_size: .
j_call: TRBJ2-7
v_call: TRBV7-2
cdr3_aa: ASSSRPGNYEQY

clone_size: .
j_call: TRBJ2-1
v_call: TRBV11-2
cdr3_aa: ASRQGLGPYNEQF

clone_size: .
j_call: TRBJ2-7
v_call: TRBV27
cdr3_aa: ASSFFAGVSEQY

clone_size: .
j_call: TRBJ1-4
v_call: TRBV5-1
cdr3_aa: ASSSQGLGLEKLF

clone_size: .
j_call: TRBJ1-1
v_call: TRBV18
cdr3_aa: ASSPLRDSEAF

clone_size: .
j_call: TRBJ2-5
v_call: TRBV4-1
cdr3_aa: ASSQDGGSAGEETQY

clone_size: few
j_call: TRBJ1-1
v_call: TRBV4-2
cdr3_aa: ASSLDMTLNTEAF

clone_size: once
j_call: TRBJ2-3
v_call: TRBV5-1
cdr3_aa: ASSRGTSGRSTDTQY

clone_size: once
j_call: TRBJ2-3
v_call: TRBV5-1
cdr3_aa: ASSLVSGSTDTQY

clone_size: few
j_call: TRBJ2-7
v_call: TRBV5-1
cdr3_aa: ASSSGGSYEQY

clone_size: .
j_call: TRBJ2-7
v_call: TRBV19
cdr3_aa: ASSKGQGAAYEQY

clone_size: .
j_call: TRBJ2-2
v_call: TRBV5-1
cdr3_aa: ASRNRGADTGELF